This T cell receptor (beta chain) comes out of a study of T cell responses to AZD1222 COVID-19 vaccine. Overall study findings and caveats: Seropositive status at baseline applied to only six AZD1222 recipients. After the peak T cell response, and only then, were repertoires sampled. Rises in breadth and depth of Spike-specific TCRs came after two AZD1222 doses.

Method: immunoSEQ multiplex PCR; TCRdb's copy keeps in-frame clones and lacks some. The table has nearly 35,000 clones, around 82% seen once; the top ten hold 4.5% to 5.5%. By proportion, this clone is medium-sized (0.01 to 0.1%). Antigen: not known. The sample consisted of peripheral blood, taken 28 days after the second AZD1222 dose. This TCR came from an adult who received the AZD1222 COVID-19 vaccine.

CDR3 coding DNA: TGTGCCAGCAGTTACCGGGGTGGCAGGGAAAAACTGTTTTTT. Protein product: CASSYRGGREKLFF. V gene TRBV6-5 combines with J gene TRBJ1-4, with D unclear. CDR3 length equals 14 residues. Germline lookup yields CDR1 MNHEY and CDR2 SVGAGI. V was shortened by 2 bases and J by 8 bases, with 12 bases between the two germline ends.